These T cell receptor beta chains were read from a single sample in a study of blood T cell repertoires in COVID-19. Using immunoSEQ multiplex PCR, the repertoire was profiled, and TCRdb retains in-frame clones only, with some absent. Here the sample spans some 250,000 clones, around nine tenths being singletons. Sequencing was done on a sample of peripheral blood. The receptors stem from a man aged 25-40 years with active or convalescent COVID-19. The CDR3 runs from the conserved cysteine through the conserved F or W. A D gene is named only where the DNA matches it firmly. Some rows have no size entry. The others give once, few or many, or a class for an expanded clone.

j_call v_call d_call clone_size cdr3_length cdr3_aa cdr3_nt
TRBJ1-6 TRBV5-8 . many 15 CASTPPTGFTSPLHF TGTGCCAGCACCCCCCCGACAGGTTTTACTTCACCCCTCCACTTT
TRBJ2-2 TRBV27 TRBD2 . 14 CASRSGGNTGELFF TGTGCCAGCAGGAGCGGGGGTAACACCGGGGAGCTGTTTTTT
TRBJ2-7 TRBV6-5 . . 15 CASSSPRLPSYEQYF TGTGCCAGCAGCTCCCCTCGTCTCCCCTCCTACGAGCAGTACTTC
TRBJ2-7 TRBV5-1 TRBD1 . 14 CASSSTGGRYEQYF TGCGCCAGCAGCTCAACAGGGGGCAGGTACGAGCAGTACTTC
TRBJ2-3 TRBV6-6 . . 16 CASNQKAGISTDTQYF TGTGCCAGCAACCAAAAAGCAGGGATAAGCACAGATACGCAGTATTTT
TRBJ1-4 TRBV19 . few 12 CASTVIGEKLFF TGTGCCAGTACAGTCATCGGGGAAAAACTGTTTTTT
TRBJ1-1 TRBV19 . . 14 CASSTFTRDTEAFF TGTGCCAGTAGTACCTTTACACGGGACACTGAAGCTTTCTTT
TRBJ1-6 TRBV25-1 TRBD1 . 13 CASRGTGASPLHF TGTGCCAGCAGAGGGACAGGAGCCTCACCCCTCCACTTT
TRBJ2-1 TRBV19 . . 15 CASSIGRGGLNEQFF TGTGCCAGTAGTATTGGGAGGGGGGGCCTTAATGAGCAGTTCTTC
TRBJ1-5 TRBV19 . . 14 CASSPRGERQPQHF TGTGCCAGTAGTCCCCGGGGGGAGCGGCAGCCCCAGCATTTT
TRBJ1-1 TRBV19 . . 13 CASSDAGFTEAFF TGTGCCAGTAGTGATGCAGGGTTCACTGAAGCTTTCTTT
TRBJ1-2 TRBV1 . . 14 CTSSQGDRERGYTF TGCACCAGCAGCCAAGGAGACAGGGAGCGGGGCTACACCTTC
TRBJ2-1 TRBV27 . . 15 CASSLAGASYNEQFF TGTGCCAGCAGTTTAGCGGGGGCATCCTACAATGAGCAGTTCTTC
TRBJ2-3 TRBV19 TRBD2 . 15 CASSILAGGADTQYF TGTGCCAGTAGTATACTAGCGGGGGGTGCAGATACGCAGTATTTT
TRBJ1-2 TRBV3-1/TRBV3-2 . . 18 CASSQGYLSPPSDYGYTF TGTGCCAGCAGCCAAGGTTATTTATCCCCCCCGAGCGACTATGGCTACACCTTC
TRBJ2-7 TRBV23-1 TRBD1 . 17 CASTHTPGTGYNNEQYF TGCGCCAGCACTCATACTCCCGGGACAGGATACAACAACGAGCAGTACTTC
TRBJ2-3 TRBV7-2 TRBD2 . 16 CASSLLASGGRDTQYF TGTGCCAGCAGCTTACTGGCTAGCGGCGGGAGAGATACGCAGTATTTT
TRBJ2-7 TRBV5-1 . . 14 CASSSSGDAYEQYF TGCGCCAGCAGCTCTTCAGGGGACGCCTACGAGCAGTACTTC
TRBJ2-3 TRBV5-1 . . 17 CASSLGRRRVAPDTQYF TGCGCCAGCAGCTTGGGGCGACGGAGGGTAGCGCCAGATACGCAGTATTTT
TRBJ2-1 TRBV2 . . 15 CASRGGAQGPNEQFF TGTGCCAGCCGAGGGGGAGCGCAGGGTCCCAATGAGCAGTTCTTC
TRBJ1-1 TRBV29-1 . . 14 CSVEVPGRVTEAFF TGCAGCGTTGAGGTTCCCGGGAGAGTCACTGAAGCTTTCTTT
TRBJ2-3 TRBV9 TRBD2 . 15 CASSEGGAGTDTQYF TGTGCCAGCAGCGAGGGAGGGGCCGGCACAGATACGCAGTATTTT
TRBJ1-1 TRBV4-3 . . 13 CASSRGGWTEAFF TGCGCCAGCAGCCGTGGCGGGTGGACTGAAGCTTTCTTT
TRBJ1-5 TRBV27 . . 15 CASSLGPRYNQPQHF TGTGCCAGCAGTTTAGGCCCCAGATACAATCAGCCCCAGCATTTT
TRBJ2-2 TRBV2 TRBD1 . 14 CASSSGTDTGELFF TGTGCCAGCAGTTCCGGGACAGACACCGGGGAGCTGTTTTTT
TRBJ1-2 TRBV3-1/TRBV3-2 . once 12 CASRPLGGGYTF TGTGCCAGCAGGCCCCTAGGGGGTGGCTACACCTTC